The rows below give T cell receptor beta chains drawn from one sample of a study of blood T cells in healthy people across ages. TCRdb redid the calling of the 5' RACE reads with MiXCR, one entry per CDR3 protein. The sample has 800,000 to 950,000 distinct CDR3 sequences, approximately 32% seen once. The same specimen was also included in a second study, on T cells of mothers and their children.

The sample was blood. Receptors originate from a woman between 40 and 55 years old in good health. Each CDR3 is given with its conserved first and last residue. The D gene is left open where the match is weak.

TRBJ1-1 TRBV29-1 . CSVEDRTQNTEAFF
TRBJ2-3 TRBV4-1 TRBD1 CASSQDGTGGPDTQYF
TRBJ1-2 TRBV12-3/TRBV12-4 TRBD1 CASRKTGGNLYGYTF
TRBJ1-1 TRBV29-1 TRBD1 CSSGQLMNTEAFF
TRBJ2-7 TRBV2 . CASSDRTKYF
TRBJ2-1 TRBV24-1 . CATSDSDRTYNEQFF
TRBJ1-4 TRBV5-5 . CASSVVEGNNEKLFF
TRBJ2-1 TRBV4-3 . CASSQERGLSEQFF
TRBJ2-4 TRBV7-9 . CASSGWWDIQYF
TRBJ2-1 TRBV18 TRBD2 CASSPGGRTWSYNEQFF
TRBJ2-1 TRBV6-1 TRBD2 CASSEDGGAYNEQFF
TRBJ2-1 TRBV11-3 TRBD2 CASSFGGGFSSYNEQFF
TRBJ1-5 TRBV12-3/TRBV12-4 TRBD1 CASRPTGLNQPQHF
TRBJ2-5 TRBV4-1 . CASSQADSPWETQYF
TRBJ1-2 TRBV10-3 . CAISGTTNYGYTF
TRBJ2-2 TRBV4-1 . CASSQEGLTGELFF
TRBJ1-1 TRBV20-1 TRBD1 CSARRGGEVTEAFF
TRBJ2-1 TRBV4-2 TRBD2 CASSQGSGGPLHNEQFF
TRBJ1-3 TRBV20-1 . CSARSVNSGNTIYF
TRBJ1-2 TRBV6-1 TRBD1 CALTGDFMGYGYTF
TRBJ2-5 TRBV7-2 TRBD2 CASSLGFLSGGAQETQYF
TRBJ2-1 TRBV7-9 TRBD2 CASSFRRGVGQFF
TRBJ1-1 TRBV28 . CASSLQGGKTEAFF
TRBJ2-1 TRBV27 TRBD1 CASMADRGLYNEQFF
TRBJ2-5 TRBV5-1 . CASSPQWGRETQYF